The 13 T cell receptor beta chains reported below all come from one sample, sequenced in a study of cytomegalovirus exposure and HLA in healthy donors. It was with 60 Vbeta and 13 Jbeta primers that the PCR ran. Method: immunoSEQ multiplex PCR; TCRdb's copy keeps in-frame clones and lacks some. Across 100,000 to 150,000 clones, the top ten clones capture 2.5% to 3% of the sample. The material sequenced was PBMCs. These receptors were collected from a man aged 25 to 45 in good health and CMV-seronegative.

This sequence joins TRBV28 and TRBJ2-7; 9 bases match TRBD2. This CDR3 is built from 13 residues. Trimming took 3 bases from V and 4 from J; bases not matched to a gene: 1. From germline, CDR1 is MDHEN and CDR2 SYDVKM. As DNA, the CDR3 is TGTGCCAGCAGTTTCGCGGGAGGGTACGAGCAGTACTTC. Translation: CASSFAGGYEQYF. Based on the CDR3 plus reference TRBV28 and TRBJ2-7, the full variable domain is DVKVTQSSRYLVKRTGEKVFLECVQDMDHENMFWYRQDPGLGLRLIYFSYDVKMKEKGDIPEGYSVSREKKERFSLILESASTNQTSMYLCASSFAGGYEQYFGPGTRLTVT.

The chain employs TRBV4-3 and TRBJ2-1; no reliable D call. Germline V lookup: CDR1 LGHNA, CDR2 YSLEER. The ends were cut back, 0 bases at V and 9 bases at J, with 6 bases in the middle. The CDR3 is 12 residues long. DNA for the CDR3: TGCGCCAGCAGCCAAGAAATGAGTGAGCAGTTCTTC. This sequence encodes CASSQEMSEQFF.

The chain is built from TRBV2 and TRBJ2-3; 14 bases are a match to TRBD2. CDR3 size: 16 residues. The V gene's germline CDR1 is SNHLY and CDR2 FYNNEI. V trimming: 7 bases; J trimming: 1 base; junction bases outside the gene matches: 4. The CDR3 region has the DNA TGTGCCAGCACTTCGACTAGCGGGAGGGGCACAGATACGCAGTATTTT. This gives the protein CASTSTSGRGTDTQYF.

Points on this clone: At one end, the junction sequence differs from germline, possibly due to a read error. The chain links TRBV6-6 to TRBJ2-7; 9 bases fit TRBD1. The CDR3 covers 16 residues. Germline values: CDR1 MNHNY, CDR2 SVGAGI (reference sequence). The CDR3 region is CAGSVLGGQGSYEQYF. DNA for the CDR3: TGTGCCGGCAGTGTCCTGGGGGGACAGGGATCATACGAGCAGTACTTC.

This chain uses TRBV2 with TRBJ2-3; 11 positions match TRBD2. The CDR3 is made up of 16 amino acids. Germline values: CDR1 SNHLY, CDR2 FYNNEI. V shed 4 bases, J shed 3 bases, and the junction held 6 bases outside the gene matches. The CDR3 sequence is CASSAALAGETDTQYF. Written as DNA, the CDR3 is TGTGCCAGCAGTGCCGCACTAGCGGGAGAGACAGATACGCAGTATTTT.

The chain carries TRBV29-1 and TRBJ2-3; unclear D gene. Germline CDR1 SQVTM, CDR2 ANQGSEA. The CDR3 sequence is 15 residues long. The V end lost 5 bases, the J end lost 1 base, and 16 bases lay between the germline ends. CDR3 in amino acids: CSVRNSPEGTDTQYF. Written as DNA, the CDR3 is TGCAGCGTTCGGAATAGCCCAGAGGGCACAGATACGCAGTATTTT.

This sequence joins TRBV19 and TRBJ1-1; 7 positions match TRBD1. Germline CDR1 is LNHDA and CDR2 is SQIVND (reference sequence). V gave up 6 bases and J gave up 6 bases; unmatched junction bases: 13. This CDR3 has 15 amino acids. CDR3 residues: CASRLTGKDDAEAFF. The DNA of the CDR3 is TGTGCCAGTAGGCTGACAGGGAAGGACGATGCTGAAGCTTTCTTT.

The genes are TRBV7-3 and TRBJ2-7; unclear D gene. Germline loops: CDR1 SGHTA, CDR2 FQGTGA. Between the trimmed V and J ends, which lost 5 bases and 1 base, there was a span of 12 bases. The CDR3 totals 14 residues. CDR3 amino acids: CASSTYSASYEQYF. CDR3 nucleotide sequence: TGTGCCAGCAGCACCTATAGTGCGTCCTACGAGCAGTACTTC.

The chain has TRBV5-4 and TRBJ1-2, with 9 nucleotides matching TRBD1. V shed 4 bases, J shed 3 bases, and the junction held 7 bases outside the gene matches. The CDR3 is 15 residues long. Per the germline V gene, CDR1 is SGHNT and CDR2 is YYREEE (reference sequence). CDR3 residues: CASSPGQGLHYGYTF. The CDR3, as DNA: TGTGCCAGCAGCCCGGGACAGGGCCTCCACTATGGCTACACCTTC.

The genes are TRBV5-6 and TRBJ2-1; a weak D match, TRBD2 (6 bases). The CDR3 consists of 15 residues. Germline V CDR1 and CDR2: SGHDT, YYEEEE. Trimming stripped 4 bases from V and 1 base from J, with 12 bases between. The CDR3 spells CASSLMGGSYNEQFF. The CDR3 coding sequence is TGTGCCAGCAGCCTAATGGGGGGATCCTACAATGAGCAGTTCTTC.

The chain links TRBV19 to TRBJ1-1, with 7 bases lining up with TRBD1. The CDR3 is 15 residues long. The germline V gene has CDR1 LNHDA and CDR2 SQIVND (reference sequence). V lost 5 bases and J lost 4; bases outside the gene matches: 10. Written as DNA, the CDR3 is TGTGCCAGTAGTGTCTCGGCGGCAGGGGGCACTGAAGCTTTCTTT. Its protein is CASSVSAAGGTEAFF.

The CDR3 DNA sequence: TGTGCCATCAGTGACCAAGGGGAGGGAGGGCGGGCTTTCTTT. Amino acid sequence: CAISDQGEGGRAFF. This chain uses TRBV10-3 with TRBJ1-1, with a tentative D call TRBD1 (5 bases). V shed 3 bases and J shed 11 bases, with 19 bases lying between them. The CDR3 runs 14 residues. CDR1 is ENHRY, CDR2 SYGVKD, per germline.

This sequence joins TRBV13 and TRBJ2-2, with TRBD2 matching 7 bases. CDR3 length: 16 amino acids. Losses at the gene ends were 4 bases for V and 5 bases for J; bases not matched to a gene: 10. Germline V gene data show CDR1 as PRHDT and CDR2 as FYEKMQ (reference sequence). CDR3 nucleotides: TGTGCCAGCAGCTCCGGGACTACAATTTTGACCGGGGAGCTGTTTTTT. Its translation: CASSSGTTILTGELFF.